Below, 30 T cell receptor beta chains from the same sample are listed, as sequenced in a study of shared clonotypes between healthy human individuals. Only in-frame clones appear in the TCRdb table, and some are missing; sequencing was by immunoSEQ multiplex PCR. In the table there are hundreds of thousands of clones, 90% to 96% of which are singletons. Material: naive CD4+ T cells sorted from blood. Subset of the sample: CD45RA+ positively selected. These receptors all stem from a woman aged 25 to 39 in good health.

The V gene is TRBV28, the J gene TRBJ2-4; 7 bases are shared with TRBD1. The ends lost 5 bases at V and 8 bases at J; junction bases unmatched: 15. From germline, CDR1 is MDHEN and CDR2 SYDVKM. The CDR3 has 16 amino acids. The CDR3 nucleotides are TGTGCCAGCAGTCAACCTCCGGGACAGACCCCCCACATTCAGTACTTC. Protein product: CASSQPPGQTPHIQYF.

The rearrangement joins TRBV28 to TRBJ1-6; a weak D match, TRBD1 (5 bases). Trimming removed 7 bases at V and 11 bases at J, with 18 bases between. The germline V gene encodes CDR1 MDHEN and CDR2 SYDVKM. The CDR3 has 14 residues. The CDR3 coding sequence is TGTGCCAGCACCTGGGGCCTCGAGATAACACCCCTCCACTTT. Residues: CASTWGLEITPLHF.

This chain links TRBV28 with TRBJ1-2, with a weak D call TRBD1 (5 bases). Germline V gene sequence: CDR1 MDHEN, CDR2 SYDVKM. Trimming took 7 bases from V and 4 from J, leaving 22 bases between them. CDR3 length: 16 amino acids. This chain's CDR3 is CASISVGVARGYGYTF. For the CDR3, the DNA is TGTGCCAGCATTTCCGTGGGCGTTGCGAGGGGCTATGGCTACACCTTC.

This clone was observed once. The chain employs TRBV4-1 and TRBJ1-5; 7 bases map to TRBD1. Looked up from germline, CDR1 is MGHRA and CDR2 is YSYEKL. The CDR3 runs to 18 residues. The V and J ends lost 1 base and 4 bases, in that order; junction bases with no gene match: 13. DNA of the CDR3: TGCGCCAGCAGCCAAGTCCGACTCGGGACAGAAACAAATCAGCCCCAGCATTTT. Protein sequence: CASSQVRLGTETNQPQHF.

This clone was recorded once. The rearrangement uses TRBV28 and TRBJ1-1, with D possibly TRBD1 on 6 matching bases. The germline CDR1 and CDR2 sequences are MDHEN and SYDVKM. The CDR3 runs 15 residues. V was pared by 6 bases and J by 6 bases, with 20 bases between. CDR3 residues: CASRMGQGQGSEAFF. The CDR3 DNA is TGTGCCAGCAGAATGGGGCAGGGGCAGGGGTCTGAAGCTTTCTTT.

This clone was detected once. The V call is TRBV2, the J call TRBJ1-1; 9 nucleotides match TRBD1. Germline loops: CDR1 SNHLY, CDR2 FYNNEI. The trim removed 5 bases at V and 4 bases at J, leaving 11 bases unmatched. CDR3 size: 16 residues. The CDR3 spells CASSPLPGQGSTEAFF. CDR3 DNA sequence: TGTGCCAGCAGTCCTCTACCGGGACAGGGTTCCACTGAAGCTTTCTTT.

The chain links TRBV6-6 to TRBJ1-5; weak D call: TRBD1 (6 bases). Germline V CDR1 and CDR2: MNHNY, SVGAGI (reference sequence). The CDR3 is 14 residues long. Trimming removed 6 bases from V and 3 bases from J, with 12 bases in between. In nucleotides, the CDR3 is TGTGCCAGCAGCAAATCAGGGGACAATCAGCCCCAGCATTTT. Encoded protein: CASSKSGDNQPQHF.

The rearrangement joins TRBV13 to TRBJ2-7; D may be TRBD2 (5 bases). The V gene lost 2 bases and the J gene lost 3 bases, with 17 bases spanning the gap. Per the germline V gene, CDR1 is PRHDT and CDR2 is FYEKMQ (reference sequence). The CDR3 consists of 16 residues. The CDR3 DNA is TGTGCCAGCAGCTTATCCCCTTTTGAGGGCCGCTACGAGCAGTACTTC. Translated: CASSLSPFEGRYEQYF.

The chain has TRBV5-8 and TRBJ1-1, with 7 bases that match TRBD1. The CDR3 runs 14 residues. Trimming cost V 3 bases and J 3 bases; bases outside gene matches: 5. Germline V CDR1 and CDR2: SGHTS, YDEGEE. CDR3 loop: CASSSVGTDTEAFF. The CDR3 bases are TGTGCCAGCAGCTCTGTAGGGACAGACACTGAAGCTTTCTTT.

The sample holds one count of this clone. The genes are TRBV28 and TRBJ2-1; TRBD2 matches 12 bases. The germline V gene encodes CDR1 MDHEN and CDR2 SYDVKM. V shed 6 bases, J shed 3 bases, and the junction held 3 bases outside the gene matches. CDR3 size: 15 residues. The CDR3 nucleotides are TGTGCCAGCAGGTCGGGACTAGCGGGCTACAATGAGCAGTTCTTC. Translating it yields CASRSGLAGYNEQFF.

The chain joins TRBV25-1 to TRBJ2-5; D not resolved. The tail of the sequence fits TRBJ2-7 better, so the J call may be wrong. The CDR3 runs to 14 residues. Per the germline V gene, CDR1 is MGHDK and CDR2 is SYGVNS. CDR3 sequence reads: CASSESGTSYEQYF. DNA for the CDR3: TGTGCCAGCAGTGAATCCGGCACTTCCTACGAGCAGTACTTC.

The gene calls are TRBV19 and TRBJ2-1; 12 bases are a match to TRBD2. The CDR3 is 16 residues long. V was pared by 6 bases and J by 0 bases, with 3 bases of the junction left unmatched. CDR1 is LNHDA and CDR2 is SQIVND in the germline V gene (reference sequence). The CDR3 coding sequence is TGTGCCAGTAGAAGGACTAGCGGGACCTCCTACAATGAGCAGTTCTTC. This sequence encodes CASRRTSGTSYNEQFF.

The gene calls are TRBV11-2 and TRBJ2-7; maybe TRBD2 (6 bases). Germline CDR1 is SGHAT and CDR2 is FQNNGV. The CDR3 is 14 amino acids. Trimming removed 1 base from V and 3 bases from J, with 10 bases in between. The CDR3 DNA is TGTGCCAGCAGCTTAGCCGGGAGTTTCTACGAGCAGTACTTC. This sequence encodes CASSLAGSFYEQYF.

The V and J genes are TRBV2 and TRBJ2-1; 8 bases fit TRBD1. CDR1 is SNHLY and CDR2 is FYNNEI in the germline V gene. CDR3 length equals 13 residues. The V segment lost 8 bases and the J segment 4 bases; nucleotides outside the gene matches: 4. In DNA form, the CDR3 reads TGTGCCAGCCAGGGGGCTATATACAATGAGCAGTTCTTC. This encodes CASQGAIYNEQFF. Looking up the rest from reference TRBV2 and TRBJ2-1 gives the full variable domain: EPEVTQTPSHQVTQMGQEVILRCVPISNHLYFYWYRQILGQKVEFLVSFYNNEISEKSEIFDDQFSVERPDGSNFTLKIRSTKLEDSAMYFCASQGAIYNEQFFGPGTRLTVL.

This clone has more than one count but fewer than ten. The V and J genes are TRBV2 and TRBJ2-7; D gene unclear. The V gene lost 3 bases and the J gene lost 6 bases, with 9 bases spanning the gap. The CDR3 runs to 12 residues. Looked up from germline, CDR1 is SNHLY and CDR2 is FYNNEI. The CDR3 bases are TGTGCCAGCAGTGATGCGTTGCCCGAGCAGTACTTC. Translated: CASSDALPEQYF.

The rearrangement uses TRBV25-1 and TRBJ1-4; D unresolved. The germline gives CDR1 MGHDK, CDR2 SYGVNS. V was shortened by 5 bases and J by 1 base, with 5 bases between the two germline ends. The CDR3 length is 13 residues. The CDR3 region is CASSLVTNEKLFF. CDR3 DNA: TGTGCCAGCAGTCTGGTAACTAATGAAAAACTGTTTTTT.

The rearrangement links TRBV6-1 to TRBJ1-1; the match to TRBD1 covers 7 bases. Looked up from germline, CDR1 is MNHNS and CDR2 is SASEGT. This CDR3 contains 11 residues. J gave up 7 bases and V 6 bases, and 2 bases lay outside the gene matches. In nucleotides, the CDR3 is TGTGCCAGCAGGGGACAGATTGAAGCTTTCTTT. Translating it yields CASRGQIEAFF.

This clone was detected once. The V gene is TRBV28, the J gene TRBJ2-5; 9 nucleotides agree with TRBD1. The J call could be wrong; TRBJ2-7 is a better fit for the DNA end. The CDR3 spans 13 residues. In germline, CDR1 is MDHEN, CDR2 SYDVKM. CDR3 sequence: CASRGTGPYEQYF. CDR3 DNA sequence: TGTGCCAGCCGTGGGACAGGGCCGTACGAGCAGTACTTC.

V is TRBV28 and J is TRBJ2-7; no clear D gene. The ends were cut back, 4 bases at V and 2 bases at J, with 9 bases in the middle. This CDR3 region has 13 residues. The germline V gene encodes CDR1 MDHEN and CDR2 SYDVKM. The CDR3 DNA sequence: TGTGCCAGCAGTTCCCCAGACCCCTACGAGCAGTACTTC. Amino acid sequence: CASSSPDPYEQYF.

The chain has TRBV28 and TRBJ1-3, with D unclear. Looked up from germline, CDR1 is MDHEN and CDR2 is SYDVKM. V dropped 4 bases and J dropped 8 bases, with 15 bases sitting between them. This CDR3 has 14 amino acids. The CDR3, as DNA: TGTGCCAGCAGTTCACAGCCTCTTGGGGACACCATATATTTT. As protein: CASSSQPLGDTIYF.

The rearrangement joins TRBV19 to TRBJ2-1; D is uncertain. Germline assignment: CDR1 LNHDA and CDR2 SQIVND (reference sequence). V was cut by 9 bases and J by 0 bases, with 15 bases left in between. CDR3 length equals 15 residues. The CDR3 DNA follows: TGTGCCAGACCTCGGACGGTATCCTCCTACAATGAGCAGTTCTTC. Translation: CARPRTVSSYNEQFF.

This chain uses TRBV5-4 with TRBJ1-2, with D unclear. The V end was cut by 1 base, the J end by 3 bases, with 10 bases between. The CDR3 consists of 14 residues. Germline assignment: CDR1 SGHNT and CDR2 YYREEE (reference sequence). CDR3 DNA sequence: TGTGCCAGCAGCTTGAAGTATCTCGACTATGGCTACACCTTC. It codes for CASSLKYLDYGYTF.

This chain connects TRBV29-1 to TRBJ2-1; D is undetermined. CDR3 length: 13 amino acids. The V and J ends lost 6 bases and 0 bases respectively, with 9 bases between them. Germline V gene sequence: CDR1 SQVTM, CDR2 ANQGSEA. CDR3 sequence reads: CSVDRNSYNEQFF. The CDR3, as DNA: TGCAGCGTGGATAGAAACTCCTACAATGAGCAGTTCTTC.

V gene TRBV2 combines with J gene TRBJ2-1; no firm D call. Germline V CDR1 and CDR2: SNHLY, FYNNEI. V shed 6 bases and J shed 5 bases, with 11 bases lying between them. The CDR3 sequence is 13 residues long. As DNA, the CDR3 is TGTGCCAGCAGGTTAGGGCCCCACAATGAGCAGTTCTTC. Amino acids: CASRLGPHNEQFF.

The V call is TRBV4-2, the J call TRBJ2-3; 9 bases align to TRBD2. Looked up from germline, CDR1 is LGHNA and CDR2 is YNFKEQ. V trimming: 5 bases; J trimming: 1 base; junction bases outside the gene matches: 7. The CDR3 sequence is 16 residues long. CDR3 DNA: TGTGCCAGCAGCTTACATAGCGGGAGTCGCACAGATACGCAGTATTTT. This sequence encodes CASSLHSGSRTDTQYF.

The chain employs TRBV4-1 and TRBJ1-4; 7 bases match TRBD1. Losses at the gene ends were 2 bases for V and 7 bases for J; bases not matched to a gene: 10. Germline CDR1 is MGHRA and CDR2 is YSYEKL. The CDR3 runs 16 residues. CDR3 residues: CASSQQKGAGVEKLFF. CDR3 DNA: TGCGCCAGCAGCCAACAGAAGGGGGCAGGGGTTGAAAAACTGTTTTTT.

The rearrangement links TRBV5-5 to TRBJ1-2, with D unclear. With 4 bases removed from V and 2 bases from J, the gap between germline ends came to 12 bases. Germline V gene lookup returns CDR1 SGHKS and CDR2 YYEKEE (reference sequence). The length of the CDR3 is 14 residues. The CDR3 coding sequence is TGTGCCAGCAGCCACCAACGAGAGAACTATGGCTACACCTTC. The encoded protein is CASSHQRENYGYTF.

This chain links TRBV4-1 with TRBJ1-5; TRBD1 might be the D (5 bases). Per germline, CDR1 MGHRA and CDR2 YSYEKL. The V and J ends lost 2 bases and 1 base respectively, with 9 bases between them. The CDR3 spans 15 residues. The CDR3 loop is CASSQQGGSNQPQHF. CDR3 in DNA: TGCGCCAGCAGCCAACAGGGTGGGAGCAATCAGCCCCAGCATTTT.

V is TRBV9 and J is TRBJ2-5; D is ambiguous. Trimming took 3 bases from V and 3 from J, leaving 12 bases between them. There are 14 residues in the CDR3. Germline lookup yields CDR1 SGDLS and CDR2 YYNGEE. CDR3 loop: CASSASAGKETQYF. The CDR3 DNA is TGTGCCAGCAGCGCCTCGGCTGGGAAAGAGACCCAGTACTTC.

The rearrangement links TRBV30 to TRBJ1-1; 7 bases align to TRBD1. The CDR3 runs to 11 residues. The V gene's germline CDR1 is GTSNPN and CDR2 SVGIG (reference sequence). With V trimmed by 3 bases and J by 6 bases, 1 base remained unmatched. The CDR3 here is CAWRGTAEAFF. The DNA of the CDR3 is TGTGCCTGGAGGGGGACAGCTGAAGCTTTCTTT.